This T cell receptor (beta chain) was sequenced for a study of a mutant IDH1 vaccine in newly diagnosed glioma. On the study more broadly: The start of vaccination came 4-6 weeks after radiotherapy alone, or with temozolomide cycles.

The assay was immunoSEQ multiplex PCR, and TCRdb's table has in-frame clones only and misses some. Among some 80,000 clones listed, roughly 85% were seen once. Regarding this clone: As yet, its antigen is unknown.

CDR1 is MNHEY and CDR2 is SVGAGI in the germline V gene. V shed 5 bases and J 6 bases; nucleotides not matched to a gene: 1. CDR3 length: 14 amino acids. Time point given: week 23, last vaccination. Vaccinated patients received 300 ug of mutant IDH1 20-mer peptide per dose, with topical imiquimod. The chain joins TRBV6-5 to TRBJ2-1; TRBD2 aligns across 13 bases. The sample consisted of PBMCs, taken from a glioma patient whose treatment included an IDH1 peptide vaccine. The source of this sequence is a woman aged 45-59 years with glioma. CDR3 DNA: TGTGCCAGCAGTCGGACTAGCGGGAGCAATGAGCAGTTCTTC. This sequence encodes CASSRTSGSNEQFF.